The T cell receptor (beta chain) described here comes from a study of OX40 agonist ivuxolimab in advanced cancers. Study details: Patients were dosed intravenously with ivuxolimab at 0.01 to 10 mg/kg every 2 weeks. The mean age was around 56 years, ranging from about 20 to 85, with over 70% of participants male.

Some clones are missing from TCRdb's copy, which holds only in-frame ones; the method was immunoSEQ multiplex PCR. Of roughly 80,000 clones listed, roughly 93% were seen once; the top ten hold approximately 0.32%. CDR3 length: 15 residues. V was pared by 3 bases and J by 3 bases, with 14 bases between. Germline V gene data show CDR1 as KGHSH and CDR2 as LQKENI. This rearrangement joins TRBV18 to TRBJ2-5; D is tentatively TRBD1 or TRBD2 (7 bases each). Specimen: CD4+ or CD8+ T cells sorted from blood, collected in a trial of the OX40 agonist ivuxolimab. This TCR derives from an adult with an advanced solid tumor such as melanoma, head and neck, liver or kidney cancer. For the CDR3, the DNA is TGTGCCAGCTCACCTTCGACAGGGAGGGAAGAGACCCAGTACTTC. This encodes CASSPSTGREETQYF.